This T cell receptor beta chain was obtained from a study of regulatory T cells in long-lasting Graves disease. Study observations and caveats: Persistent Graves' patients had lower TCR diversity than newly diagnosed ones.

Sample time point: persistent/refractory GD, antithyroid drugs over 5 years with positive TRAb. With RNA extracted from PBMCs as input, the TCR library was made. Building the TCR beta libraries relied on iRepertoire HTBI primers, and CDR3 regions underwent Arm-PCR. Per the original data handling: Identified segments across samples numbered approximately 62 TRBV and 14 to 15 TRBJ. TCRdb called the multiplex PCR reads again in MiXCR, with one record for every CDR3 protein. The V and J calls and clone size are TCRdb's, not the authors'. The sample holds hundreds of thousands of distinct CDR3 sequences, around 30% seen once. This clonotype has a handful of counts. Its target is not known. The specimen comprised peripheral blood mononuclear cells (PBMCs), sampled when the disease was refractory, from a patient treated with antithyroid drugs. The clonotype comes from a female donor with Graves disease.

The CDR3 region has the DNA TGTGCCATCAATGAAGGACAGACCTCCTACGAGCAGTACTTC. Protein: CAINEGQTSYEQYF. The gene calls are TRBV10-3 and TRBJ2-7; weak D call: TRBD1 (6 bases). The germline V gene encodes CDR1 ENHRY and CDR2 SYGVKD. V lost 7 bases, J lost 0 bases, and 13 bases lay in between. The CDR3 runs 14 residues.